This is a list of T cell receptor beta chains from one sample in a study of beta chain features in type 1 diabetes. The method was immunoSEQ multiplex PCR; TCRdb's version includes in-frame clones alone and lacks a portion of them. The data contain 350,000 to 400,000 clones, less than 15% of them seen just once; the ten biggest clones take up 0.019%. Sequenced material: naive CD4+ T cells from blood. The origin of the receptors is a woman aged 18-29 years in good health. The CDR3 runs from the conserved cysteine through the conserved F or W. Each record gives: D gene, J gene, clone size, V gene, CDR3 protein, CDR3 DNA. D genes are given only for firm matches. Rows may omit the clone size; those that give it use once, few, many or a size class.

D: TRBD1
J: TRBJ2-7
size: .
V: TRBV6-5
CDR3: CASSLDRGPHEQYF
DNA: TGTGCCAGCAGTCTGGACAGGGGCCCCCACGAGCAGTACTTC

D: TRBD1
J: TRBJ2-7
size: .
V: TRBV7-3
CDR3: CASSLTGDRVHEQYF
DNA: TGTGCCAGCAGCTTAACGGGTGACAGGGTCCACGAGCAGTACTTC

D: TRBD2
J: TRBJ2-1
size: few
V: TRBV9
CDR3: CASSVATVAGGEQFF
DNA: TGTGCCAGCAGCGTAGCGACAGTCGCGGGGGGTGAGCAGTTCTTC

D: TRBD1
J: TRBJ1-5
size: .
V: TRBV2
CDR3: CASSALAGGTQPQHF
DNA: TGTGCCAGCAGTGCATTGGCAGGGGGCACCCAGCCCCAGCATTTT

D: TRBD2
J: TRBJ2-5
size: .
V: TRBV7-2
CDR3: CASSGASGIGTQYF
DNA: TGTGCCAGCAGCGGCGCTAGCGGGATTGGGACCCAGTACTTC

D: TRBD1
J: TRBJ2-3
size: .
V: TRBV7-9
CDR3: CASSLPQGQGVTDTQYF
DNA: TGTGCCAGCAGCTTACCGCAAGGACAGGGGGTCACAGATACGCAGTATTTT

D: .
J: TRBJ1-2
size: few
V: TRBV14
CDR3: CASSPDGLYGYTF
DNA: TGTGCCAGCAGTCCGGACGGACTCTATGGCTACACCTTC

D: .
J: TRBJ1-5
size: few
V: TRBV6-6
CDR3: CASSYSDRSNQPQHF
DNA: TGTGCCAGCAGTTACTCTGACAGGAGCAATCAGCCCCAGCATTTT

D: TRBD2
J: TRBJ2-2
size: .
V: TRBV6-1
CDR3: CASSVLDLAGVIGELFF
DNA: TGTGCCAGCAGTGTCCTCGATTTGGCGGGAGTAATCGGGGAGCTGTTTTTT

D: TRBD1
J: TRBJ1-4
size: .
V: TRBV13
CDR3: CASSSSGTANEKLFF
DNA: TGTGCCAGCAGCTCGTCCGGGACAGCTAATGAAAAACTGTTTTTT

D: TRBD2
J: TRBJ2-1
size: .
V: TRBV19
CDR3: CASSGRTGGMYNEQFF
DNA: TGTGCCAGTAGTGGGCGTACGGGAGGAATGTACAATGAGCAGTTCTTC

D: .
J: TRBJ1-1
size: few
V: TRBV29-1
CDR3: CSVVQDYGNTEAFF
DNA: TGCAGCGTTGTCCAAGACTACGGGAACACTGAAGCTTTCTTT

D: TRBD1
J: TRBJ2-5
size: few
V: TRBV2
CDR3: CATKDRTGGETQYF
DNA: TGTGCCACAAAAGACCGGACAGGGGGGGAGACCCAGTACTTC

D: .
J: TRBJ2-7
size: .
V: TRBV2
CDR3: CASNLKPYEQYF
DNA: TGTGCCAGCAACTTGAAGCCCTACGAGCAGTACTTC

D: .
J: TRBJ2-5
size: .
V: TRBV11-2
CDR3: CASSLGHQETQYF
DNA: TGTGCCAGCAGCTTAGGGCACCAAGAGACCCAGTACTTC

D: .
J: TRBJ2-7
size: few
V: TRBV28
CDR3: CAIGGRLSSYEQYF
DNA: TGTGCCATCGGGGGGCGATTAAGCTCCTACGAGCAGTACTTC

D: TRBD2
J: TRBJ2-3
size: .
V: TRBV29-1
CDR3: CSVFTGTSGNSKYF
DNA: TGCAGCGTCTTTACCGGGACTAGCGGGAACTCTAAGTATTTT

D: .
J: TRBJ2-3
size: few
V: TRBV10-3
CDR3: CAISPGTGATDTQYF
DNA: TGTGCCATCAGTCCCGGGACTGGAGCCACAGATACGCAGTATTTT

D: .
J: TRBJ1-1
size: few
V: TRBV30
CDR3: CAWMRGLNTEAFF
DNA: TGTGCCTGGATGCGGGGGCTGAACACTGAAGCTTTCTTT

D: .
J: TRBJ2-3
size: few
V: TRBV7-3
CDR3: CASSVVEQDTQYF
DNA: TGTGCCAGCAGCGTCGTAGAACAGGATACGCAGTATTTT

D: .
J: TRBJ2-2
size: .
V: TRBV30
CDR3: CARSGTSNTGELFF
DNA: TGTGCCCGCTCCGGGACATCGAACACCGGGGAGCTGTTTTTT

D: .
J: TRBJ2-5
size: few
V: TRBV5-6
CDR3: CASSPPSVGETQYF
DNA: TGTGCCAGCAGTCCCCCTTCCGTCGGAGAGACCCAGTACTTC

D: TRBD2
J: TRBJ2-1
size: few
V: TRBV30
CDR3: CAWSVGLADNNEQFF
DNA: TGTGCCTGGAGTGTAGGTCTAGCGGACAACAATGAGCAGTTCTTC

D: TRBD1
J: TRBJ1-2
size: few
V: TRBV9
CDR3: CASSVDYRGNYGYTF
DNA: TGTGCCAGCAGCGTAGATTACAGGGGAAACTATGGCTACACCTTC

D: TRBD2
J: TRBJ2-3
size: .
V: TRBV19
CDR3: CASSVLAGETDTQYF
DNA: TGTGCCAGTAGTGTCCTAGCGGGAGAGACAGATACGCAGTATTTT

D: TRBD2
J: TRBJ2-1
size: once
V: TRBV7-9
CDR3: CATSTSGRRSEQFF
DNA: TGTGCCACCTCGACTAGCGGGAGACGTAGTGAGCAGTTCTTC

D: .
J: TRBJ1-1
size: .
V: TRBV7-9
CDR3: CASSLEGENTEAFF
DNA: TGTGCCAGCAGCTTAGAAGGGGAGAACACTGAAGCTTTCTTT

D: .
J: TRBJ2-3
size: few
V: TRBV6-1
CDR3: CASRRASTDTQYF
DNA: TGTGCCAGCAGGAGGGCGAGCACAGATACGCAGTATTTT

D: TRBD2
J: TRBJ2-5
size: few
V: TRBV29-1
CDR3: CSVAYSAGLAGFRETQYF
DNA: TGCAGCGTTGCGTATTCTGCGGGACTAGCAGGTTTTAGGGAGACCCAGTACTTC

D: .
J: TRBJ2-5
size: .
V: TRBV5-6
CDR3: CASSLIGQNQETQYF
DNA: TGTGCCAGCAGCCTCATTGGCCAGAACCAAGAGACCCAGTACTTC

D: .
J: TRBJ2-3
size: .
V: TRBV11-2
CDR3: CASSITSSGGYGYF
DNA: TGTGCCAGCAGCATTACTTCCTCCGGAGGCTATGGGTATTTT

D: .
J: TRBJ2-2
size: few
V: TRBV27
CDR3: CASHRASTGELFF
DNA: TGTGCCAGCCACAGGGCCAGCACCGGGGAGCTGTTTTTT

D: .
J: TRBJ2-7
size: .
V: TRBV11-1
CDR3: CASSSRSGRVYEQYF
DNA: TGTGCCAGCAGCAGTCGTAGCGGCCGGGTATACGAGCAGTACTTC

D: TRBD1
J: TRBJ2-7
size: .
V: TRBV5-1
CDR3: CASSIQGGEQYF
DNA: TGCGCCAGCAGTATACAGGGGGGAGAGCAGTACTTC

D: .
J: TRBJ2-7
size: few
V: TRBV29-1
CDR3: CSVSGKFTYEQYF
DNA: TGCAGCGTTTCAGGGAAATTCACCTACGAGCAGTACTTC

D: .
J: TRBJ2-7
size: few
V: TRBV2
CDR3: CASSELAYEQYF
DNA: TGTGCCAGCAGTGAACTAGCTTACGAGCAGTACTTC

D: .
J: TRBJ1-1
size: .
V: TRBV25-1
CDR3: CASSDRGNTEAFF
DNA: TGTGCCAGCAGTGACAGGGGTAACACTGAAGCTTTCTTT

D: .
J: TRBJ2-1
size: few
V: TRBV18
CDR3: CASSPRGPYNEQFF
DNA: TGTGCCAGCTCCCCTCGAGGGCCCTACAATGAGCAGTTCTTC

D: TRBD1
J: TRBJ2-7
size: few
V: TRBV4-3
CDR3: CASSHHRDRGSGTYEQYF
DNA: TGCGCCAGCAGCCACCACCGGGACAGGGGCTCGGGCACCTACGAGCAGTACTTC

D: .
J: TRBJ2-7
size: .
V: TRBV7-6
CDR3: CASSPAQGYEQYF
DNA: TGTGCCAGCAGCCCGGCCCAGGGCTACGAGCAGTACTTC

D: TRBD1
J: TRBJ2-1
size: .
V: TRBV5-1
CDR3: CASSPAGGSYNEQFF
DNA: TGCGCCAGCAGCCCAGCAGGGGGATCCTACAATGAGCAGTTCTTC

D: TRBD2
J: TRBJ2-7
size: few
V: TRBV5-1
CDR3: CASSPIAGGFHEQYF
DNA: TGCGCCAGCAGTCCGATAGCGGGAGGATTTCACGAGCAGTACTTC

D: TRBD2
J: TRBJ2-1
size: .
V: TRBV7-2
CDR3: CASSLVAGEVSYNEQFF
DNA: TGTGCCAGCAGCTTAGTAGCGGGAGAGGTTTCCTACAATGAGCAGTTCTTC

D: TRBD1
J: TRBJ1-2
size: few
V: TRBV4-2
CDR3: CASSQEGTGVLRDGYTF
DNA: TGTGCCAGCAGCCAAGAAGGGACAGGGGTTCTGAGAGATGGCTACACCTTC

D: TRBD2
J: TRBJ2-5
size: .
V: TRBV7-9
CDR3: CASSLGLAGVGETQYF
DNA: TGTGCCAGCAGCTTGGGACTAGCGGGAGTAGGGGAGACCCAGTACTTC

D: .
J: TRBJ1-1
size: few
V: TRBV27
CDR3: CASSFGGNTEAFF
DNA: TGTGCCAGCAGTTTTGGAGGGAACACTGAAGCTTTCTTT

D: .
J: TRBJ1-1
size: few
V: TRBV6-6
CDR3: CASSYSRRNTEAFF
DNA: TGTGCCAGCAGTTACTCGAGGCGAAACACTGAAGCTTTCTTT

D: .
J: TRBJ1-2
size: .
V: TRBV27
CDR3: CASSLGGIYGYTF
DNA: TGTGCCAGCAGTTTAGGGGGGATCTATGGCTACACCTTC